This paragraph reports one TCR beta chain. Its antigen is undetermined. This entry comes from a study of cytomegalovirus exposure and HLA in healthy donors. Findings and limits, study-wide: Exclusion applied to some V segments, including TRBV6-2 and TRBV6-3, as they were indistinguishable.

Per germline, CDR1 SEHNR and CDR2 FQNEAQ (reference sequence). This CDR3 has 16 residues. Trimming removed 5 bases from V and 3 bases from J, with 16 bases in between. The PCR made use of 60 Vbeta and 13 Jbeta primers. Generated by immunoSEQ multiplex PCR, the TCRdb table keeps only in-frame clones and is missing some. The sample gives under 70,000 clones, approximately 70% of which show up once; approximately 20% is in the top ten. V is TRBV7-9 and J is TRBJ1-4; tentative D call: TRBD1 (6 bases). The sequenced material came from PBMCs. This receptor was obtained from a woman aged 60-75 years in good health and CMV-seropositive. The CDR3 nucleotides are TGTGCCAGCAGCCGAGGCGGGGGGCAGCCTAATGAAAAACTGTTTTTT. Protein sequence: CASSRGGGQPNEKLFF.